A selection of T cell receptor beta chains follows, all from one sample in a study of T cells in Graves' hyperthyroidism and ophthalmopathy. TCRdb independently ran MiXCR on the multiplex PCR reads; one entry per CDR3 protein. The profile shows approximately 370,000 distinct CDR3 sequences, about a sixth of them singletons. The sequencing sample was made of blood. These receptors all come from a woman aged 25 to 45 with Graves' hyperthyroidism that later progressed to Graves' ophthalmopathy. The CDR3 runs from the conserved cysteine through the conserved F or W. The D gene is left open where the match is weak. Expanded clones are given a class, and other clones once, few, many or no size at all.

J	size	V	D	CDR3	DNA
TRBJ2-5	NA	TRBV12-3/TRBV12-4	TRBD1	CASSFSLGQGLITQYF	TGTGCCAGCAGTTTCTCCCTAGGACAGGGGTTAATAACCCAGTACTTC
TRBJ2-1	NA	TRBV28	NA	CASSFPGLRRPNSYNEQFF	TGTGCCAGCAGTTTTCCGGGACTCCGGCGGCCCAACTCCTACAATGAGCAGTTCTTC
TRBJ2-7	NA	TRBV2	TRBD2	CASSEISGNYEQYF	TGTGCCAGCAGTGAGATTAGCGGGAACTACGAGCAGTACTTC
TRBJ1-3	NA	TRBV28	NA	CASSPPIASGNTIYF	TGTGCCAGCAGTCCACCGATAGCCTCTGGAAACACCATATATTTT
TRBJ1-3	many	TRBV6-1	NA	CASTALSSGNTIYF	TGTGCCAGCACCGCGTTGAGCTCTGGAAACACCATATATTTT
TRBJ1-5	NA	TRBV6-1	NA	CASSESEYSNQPQHF	TGTGCCAGCAGTGAATCGGAGTATAGCAATCAGCCCCAGCATTTT
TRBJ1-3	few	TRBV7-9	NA	CASSPKPTGDVRTIYF	TGTGCCAGCAGTCCCAAACCGACTGGGGATGTTCGGACCATATATTTT
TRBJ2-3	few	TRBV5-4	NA	CASSRWTVNTQYF	TGTGCCAGCAGTCGTTGGACAGTTAATACGCAGTATTTT
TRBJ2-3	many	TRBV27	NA	CASSRPPGRQGDTQYF	TGTGCCAGCAGCCGCCCCCCGGGGCGTCAAGGGGATACGCAGTATTTT
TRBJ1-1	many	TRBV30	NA	CAWSARGGNTEAFF	TGTGCCTGGAGTGCGAGGGGCGGAAACACTGAAGCTTTCTTT
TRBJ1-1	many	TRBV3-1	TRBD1	CASSQARQGPELPDTEAFF	TGTGCCAGCAGCCAAGCAAGACAGGGCCCCGAACTTCCGGACACTGAAGCTTTCTTT
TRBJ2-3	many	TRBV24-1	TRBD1	CAIETGAEGTDTQYF	TGTGCCATCGAGACAGGGGCGGAAGGCACAGATACGCAGTATTTT
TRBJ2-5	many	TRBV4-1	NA	CASSQDPAHMETQYF	TGCGCCAGCAGCCAAGATCCCGCACACATGGAGACCCAGTACTTC
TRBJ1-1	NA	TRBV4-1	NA	CARSQEGTTEAFF	TGCGCCCGCAGCCAAGAGGGGACCACTGAAGCTTTCTTT
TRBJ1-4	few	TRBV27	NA	CASSGTSTNEKLFF	TGTGCCAGCAGCGGGACTTCAACTAATGAAAAACTGTTTTTT
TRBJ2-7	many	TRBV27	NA	CASSYGGVSYEQYF	TGTGCCAGCAGTTACGGCGGGGTTTCCTACGAGCAGTACTTC
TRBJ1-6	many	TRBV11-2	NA	CASSYNRASPLHF	TGTGCCAGCAGCTACAACAGGGCCTCACCCCTCCACTTT
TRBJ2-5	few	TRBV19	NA	CASSILGAGETQYF	TGTGCCAGTAGTATACTGGGGGCAGGGGAGACCCAGTACTTC
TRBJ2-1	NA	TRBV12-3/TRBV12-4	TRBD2	CASSGSSPGSGRFYEQFF	TGTGCCAGCAGCGGTAGCTCCCCGGGTAGCGGGAGGTTCTATGAGCAGTTCTTC
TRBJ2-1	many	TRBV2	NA	CASSTRVNGNNEQFF	TGTGCCAGCAGCACCCGGGTCAACGGCAACAATGAGCAGTTCTTC
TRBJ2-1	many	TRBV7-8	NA	CASSFFGDGYEQFF	TGTGCCAGCAGCTTTTTCGGGGATGGGTATGAGCAGTTCTTC
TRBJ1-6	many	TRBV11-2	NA	CASSLEAGPYNSPLHF	TGTGCCAGCAGCTTAGAGGCAGGGCCATATAATTCACCCCTCCACTTT
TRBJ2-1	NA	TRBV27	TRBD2	CASTPQSVSPETRARDYYNEQFF	TGTGCCAGCACCCCTCAATCCGTTTCCCCCGAGACACGCGCTCGGGACTACTACAATGAGCAGTTCTTC
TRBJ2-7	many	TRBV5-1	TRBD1	CASSPTGTGVDEQYF	TGCGCCAGCAGCCCAACCGGGACAGGGGTTGACGAGCAGTACTTC
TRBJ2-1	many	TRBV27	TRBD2	CASSYNWGGTTYNEQFF	TGTGCCAGCAGTTATAATTGGGGGGGGACGACTTACAATGAGCAGTTCTTC
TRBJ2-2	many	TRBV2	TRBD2	CASSVPSGRTGELFF	TGTGCCAGCAGTGTGCCTAGCGGGAGAACCGGGGAGCTGTTTTTT
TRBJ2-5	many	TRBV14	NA	CASSTRRGTGPETQYF	TGTGCCAGCAGCACACGGAGGGGCACAGGGCCAGAGACCCAGTACTTC
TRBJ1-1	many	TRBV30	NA	CAWSGWQRGATEAFF	TGTGCCTGGAGTGGCTGGCAACGGGGGGCCACTGAAGCTTTCTTT
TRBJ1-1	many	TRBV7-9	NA	CASSLGGQLNTEAFF	TGTGCCAGCAGCTTAGGAGGACAGCTGAACACTGAAGCTTTCTTT
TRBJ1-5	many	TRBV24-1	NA	CATSKGPRHQPQHF	TGTGCCACCAGTAAAGGGCCCCGTCATCAGCCCCAGCATTTT
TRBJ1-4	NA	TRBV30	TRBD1	CAFGTGEIEKLFF	TGTGCCTTCGGGACAGGGGAGATTGAAAAACTGTTTTTT